A selection of T cell receptor beta chains follows, all from one sample in a study of monozygotic twins with inflammatory bowel disease. Reprocessing the 5' RACE reads, TCRdb reports a single entry for every CDR3 protein and omits DNA. The sample has 150,000 to 200,000 distinct CDR3 sequences. Sequenced input: blood. These receptors all come from a human donor with ulcerative colitis or Crohn's disease, or a healthy co-twin of an affected twin (not recorded which). Each CDR3 is given with its conserved first and last residue.

>TRBJ1-2|TRBV27
CASSLSGRRTHNYGYTF
>TRBJ1-6|TRBV27
CASSLGTGNSPLHF
>TRBJ2-2|TRBV6-4
CASPGETGRRTGELFF
>TRBJ2-5|TRBV14
CASSQLIQETQYF
>TRBJ1-1|TRBV11-2
CASSPPRDPNTEAFF
>TRBJ2-2|TRBV4-2
CASSQEYRAANTGELFF
>TRBJ2-5|TRBV6-2/TRBV6-3
CASSHGLAGDKPRETQYF
>TRBJ2-1|TRBV6-4
CASSETLAHEQFF
>TRBJ2-7|TRBV30
CAWGMGQGKPRLEQYF
>TRBJ2-3|TRBV5-4
CASSPKDRDTQYF
>TRBJ2-3|TRBV5-4
CASSLGPGTSGGARDTQYF
>TRBJ2-1|TRBV29-1
CSATLAGTSGSEQFF
>TRBJ2-1|TRBV18
CASSPPGREAINEQFF
>TRBJ2-7|TRBV5-1
CASGLTGGASYEQYF
>TRBJ1-1|TRBV5-4
CASSRPGQANTEAFF
>TRBJ2-1|TRBV15
CATRGRSSYNEQFF
>TRBJ2-5|TRBV7-2
CASSLPGTQYF
>TRBJ2-7|TRBV27
CASSLSHPSNEQYF
>TRBJ2-3|TRBV20-1
CSARPSGGYTDTQYF
>TRBJ1-2|TRBV5-5
CASSFMDGYTF
>TRBJ1-1|TRBV18
CASSPPKGVNTEAFF
>TRBJ2-7|TRBV9
CASSVGWAAGGYEQYF
>TRBJ2-5|TRBV7-9
CASSFGRLASFQETQYF
>TRBJ1-2|TRBV29-1
CSVPTGTNYGYTF